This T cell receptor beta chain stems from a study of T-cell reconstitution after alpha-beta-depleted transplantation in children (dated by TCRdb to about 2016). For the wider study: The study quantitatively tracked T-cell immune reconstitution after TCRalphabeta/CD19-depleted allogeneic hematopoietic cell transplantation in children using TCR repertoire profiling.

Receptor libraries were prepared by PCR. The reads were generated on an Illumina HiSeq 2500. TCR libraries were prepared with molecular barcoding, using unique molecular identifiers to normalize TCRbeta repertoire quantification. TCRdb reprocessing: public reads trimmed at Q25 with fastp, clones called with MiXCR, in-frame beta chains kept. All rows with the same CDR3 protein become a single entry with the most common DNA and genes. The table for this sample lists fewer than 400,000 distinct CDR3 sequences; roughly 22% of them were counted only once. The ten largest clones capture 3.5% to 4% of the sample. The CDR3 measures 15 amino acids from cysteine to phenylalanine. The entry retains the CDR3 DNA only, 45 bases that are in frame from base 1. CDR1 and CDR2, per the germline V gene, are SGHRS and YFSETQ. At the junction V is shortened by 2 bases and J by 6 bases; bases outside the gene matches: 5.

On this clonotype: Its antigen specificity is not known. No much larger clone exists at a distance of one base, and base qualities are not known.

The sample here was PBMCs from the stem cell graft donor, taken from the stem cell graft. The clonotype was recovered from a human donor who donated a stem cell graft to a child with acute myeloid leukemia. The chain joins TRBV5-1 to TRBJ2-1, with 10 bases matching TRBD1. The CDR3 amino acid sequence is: CASSFGQGEPNEQFF. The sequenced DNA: TGCGCCAGCAGCTTCGGACAGGGGGAGCCCAATGAGCAGTTCTTC.